The text below deals with one TCR beta chain. The CDR3 has 13 amino acids. Deletions cut 7 bases from V and 5 bases from J, with 14 bases between. CDR1 is SEHNR, CDR2 FQNEAQ, per germline (reference sequence). The sample belongs to a study of blood T cell repertoires in COVID-19. In the study overall: Samples representing acute and convalescent COVID-19 were sourced from the United States, Italy and Spain. The analysed material was cDNA or gDNA that came from T cells, B-cell-depleted T cells, or PBMCs.

Study processing details: By means of reference gene primer amplification, nucleated cell counts were estimated. Profiled with immunoSEQ multiplex PCR; TCRdb holds only in-frame clones, not every one. V and J calls and clone size are given by that table; D and trimming were obtained from the DNA. The data hold fewer than 200,000 clones, with around nine tenths observed a single time. The chain joins TRBV7-9 to TRBJ1-1, with D maybe TRBD1 (6 bases). The specimen sequenced was peripheral blood. The receptor was derived from a woman aged 18 to 35 who had recovered from COVID-19. CDR3 nucleotide sequence: TGTGCCAGCAATCAACAGAGGGGGACTGAAGCTTTCTTT. Translating it yields CASNQQRGTEAFF.